Listed below are T cell receptor beta chains from one sample, sequenced in a study of T cells in Graves' hyperthyroidism and ophthalmopathy. One entry per CDR3 protein, called by TCRdb with MiXCR from the multiplex PCR reads. Of 250,000 to 400,000 distinct CDR3 sequences listed, roughly an eighth are singletons. Sequencing was done on a sample of blood. Receptors were obtained from a woman in her 40s with Graves' ophthalmopathy. Each CDR3 is given with its conserved first and last residue. A D gene is named only where the DNA matches it firmly. Some rows mark clone size as missing; the rest say once, few, many or name a class of expanded clone.

D gene | clone size | J gene | V gene | CDR3 protein | CDR3 DNA
. | . | TRBJ2-1 | TRBV11-2 | CASSSPSGSGNEQFF | TGTGCCAGCAGCTCCCCCAGCGGGTCAGGCAATGAGCAGTTCTTC
TRBD1 | many | TRBJ1-2 | TRBV10-3 | CAISEWTGANYGYTF | TGTGCCATCAGTGAGTGGACAGGGGCTAACTATGGCTACACCTTC
. | few | TRBJ2-7 | TRBV12-5 | CASGLVTWQGHLLGEQYF | TGTGCTAGTGGTTTGGTTACTTGGCAGGGCCACCTGCTTGGCGAGCAGTACTTC
. | many | TRBJ1-2 | TRBV7-9 | CASSNLQGKMDGYTF | TGTGCCAGCAGCAACCTACAGGGAAAAATGGACGGCTACACCTTC
TRBD2 | . | TRBJ2-1 | TRBV7-9 | CASSPHSREGGQFF | TGTGCCAGCAGCCCGCATTCGAGGGAGGGTGGGCAGTTCTTC
. | . | TRBJ2-1 | TRBV25-1 | CASSALGAGPYNEQFF | TGTGCCAGCAGTGCGCTGGGGGCGGGACCCTACAATGAGCAGTTCTTC
TRBD2 | many | TRBJ2-2 | TRBV2 | CASSANLAGTGELFF | TGTGCCAGCAGTGCGAACCTAGCGGGGACCGGGGAGCTGTTTTTT
. | many | TRBJ1-2 | TRBV10-1 | CASSESITREYTF | TGCGCCAGCAGTGAGTCGATCACTCGGGAATACACCTTC
. | many | TRBJ1-1 | TRBV5-8 | CASSYAVNTEAFF | TGTGCCAGCAGCTATGCGGTGAACACTGAAGCTTTCTTT
. | many | TRBJ2-3 | TRBV11-2 | CASSFADLTDTQYF | TGTGCCAGCAGCTTCGCAGATCTCACTGATACGCAGTATTTT
TRBD1 | many | TRBJ1-2 | TRBV2 | CASAGTEPFGDGYTF | TGTGCCAGTGCTGGGACAGAACCCTTTGGGGATGGCTACACCTTC
. | many | TRBJ2-5 | TRBV20-1 | CSALDGRQETQYF | TGCAGTGCCCTAGATGGACGGCAAGAGACCCAGTACTTC
. | . | TRBJ2-2 | TRBV5-4 | CASSLEPANTGELFF | TGTGCCAGCAGCCTGGAACCCGCGAACACCGGGGAGCTGTTTTTT
TRBD1 | few | TRBJ1-2 | TRBV15 | CATSRPGTDGYTF | TGTGCCACCAGCAGACCCGGGACAGATGGCTACACCTTC
. | few | TRBJ1-6 | TRBV9 | CASSNREGSSPLHF | TGTGCCAGCAGTAACAGGGAAGGGAGTTCACCCCTCCACTTT
. | . | TRBJ1-1 | TRBV11-3 | CASSLVGPSGTEAFF | TGTGCCAGCAGCTTAGTAGGTCCTTCAGGCACTGAAGCTTTCTTT
. | many | TRBJ1-3 | TRBV6-1 | CASSYSPGAGNTIYF | TGTGCCAGCAGTTATTCCCCTGGGGCTGGAAACACCATATATTTT
TRBD1 | few | TRBJ2-1 | TRBV19 | CASADRGLFMEQFF | TGTGCCAGTGCGGACAGGGGGCTGTTTATGGAGCAGTTCTTC
. | . | TRBJ2-2 | TRBV24-1 | CATSVKTGTGELFF | TGTGCCACCAGTGTCAAAACAGGGACCGGGGAGCTGTTTTTT
TRBD1 | . | TRBJ1-1 | TRBV9 | CASSAGTVPVNTEAFF | TGTGCCAGCAGCGCGGGGACAGTCCCTGTGAACACTGAAGCTTTCTTT
TRBD1 | . | TRBJ2-2 | TRBV6-5 | CASSYGTGGTGELFF | TGTGCCAGCAGTTACGGGACAGGGGGAACCGGGGAGCTGTTTTTT
. | few | TRBJ2-1 | TRBV14 | CASSLGGVEFF | TGTGCCAGCAGCCTAGGGGGTGTTGAGTTCTTC
TRBD1 | many | TRBJ2-1 | TRBV29-1 | CSVGRDRVSNEQFF | TGCAGCGTTGGCCGGGACAGGGTCTCCAATGAGCAGTTCTTC
. | many | TRBJ1-5 | TRBV12-3/TRBV12-4 | CASSLGGTLQPQHF | TGTGCCAGCAGTTTAGGTGGGACTTTGCAGCCCCAGCATTTT
TRBD2 | . | TRBJ2-1 | TRBV25-1 | CASLGSTSGRAEQFF | TGTGCCAGCTTGGGGTCCACTAGCGGGAGAGCTGAGCAGTTCTTC
. | many | TRBJ2-3 | TRBV7-9 | CASSHRDGVTDTQYF | TGTGCCAGCAGCCACCGGGACGGAGTCACAGATACGCAGTATTTT
TRBD1 | . | TRBJ2-1 | TRBV5-8 | CASSLGDRGRGNEQFF | TGCGCCAGCAGCTTGGGGGACAGGGGACGTGGCAATGAGCAGTTCTTC
. | . | TRBJ1-4 | TRBV7-9 | CASSPSDLFPKLFF | TGTGCCAGCAGCCCCAGTGACCTTTTCCCAAAACTGTTTTTT
TRBD2 | few | TRBJ2-7 | TRBV27 | CASSRTSGTVHEQYF | TGTGCCAGCTCAAGGACTAGCGGGACTGTACACGAGCAGTACTTC
. | many | TRBJ2-7 | TRBV20-1 | CSALPGLGEQYF | TGCAGTGCTCTCCCCGGCTTAGGAGAGCAGTACTTC
. | few | TRBJ2-1 | TRBV19 | CASSASGAEQFF | TGTGCCAGTAGTGCCAGCGGAGCTGAGCAGTTCTTC
TRBD1 | once | TRBJ2-1 | TRBV7-2 | CASSRTGGSGNEQFF | TGTGCCAGCAGCCGGACAGGGGGCAGCGGCAATGAGCAGTTCTTC
. | many | TRBJ2-2 | TRBV28 | CASSRPGPLSAGELFF | TGTGCCAGCAGTAGACCCGGGCCGTTGTCGGCCGGGGAGCTGTTTTTT
TRBD1 | many | TRBJ2-2 | TRBV7-8 | CASSARDSNTGELFF | TGTGCCAGCAGCGCCCGGGACAGTAACACCGGGGAGCTGTTTTTT
. | many | TRBJ2-1 | TRBV11-2 | CASSLDRKEQFF | TGTGCCAGCAGCTTAGATAGGAAGGAGCAGTTCTTC
TRBD1 | . | TRBJ2-7 | TRBV20-1 | CSAATGHYEQYF | TGCAGTGCTGCGACAGGGCACTACGAGCAGTACTTC
. | many | TRBJ2-1 | TRBV7-2 | CASSLRAGSGENEQFF | TGTGCCAGCAGCTTACGAGCAGGGAGCGGTGAGAATGAGCAGTTCTTC
TRBD2 | . | TRBJ2-7 | TRBV11-2 | CASSLRGGILDSYEQYF | TGTGCCAGCAGCCTCCGGGGGGGGATCTTAGACTCCTACGAGCAGTACTTC
. | many | TRBJ2-7 | TRBV2 | CASGRVYEQYF | TGTGCCAGCGGTCGGGTCTACGAGCAGTACTTC
TRBD2 | many | TRBJ2-3 | TRBV6-1 | CASSGGSTSVVTDTQYF | TGTGCCAGCAGTGGGGGATCGACTAGCGTGGTCACAGATACGCAGTATTTT
. | many | TRBJ1-1 | TRBV19 | CASSTPMSRTQAFF | TGTGCCAGTAGTACGCCGATGTCCCGGACACAGGCTTTCTTT
. | many | TRBJ1-2 | TRBV6-1 | CASSKVRTLYGYTF | TGTGCCAGCAGTAAAGTTAGGACCTTATATGGCTACACCTTC
TRBD1 | few | TRBJ1-3 | TRBV2 | CASSGDRVEGNTIYF | TGTGCCAGCAGCGGGGACAGGGTTGAAGGAAACACCATATATTTT
. | many | TRBJ2-1 | TRBV20-1 | CSASWFGHPYNEQFF | TGCAGTGCTAGTTGGTTCGGGCACCCCTACAATGAGCAGTTCTTC
TRBD1 | . | TRBJ2-7 | TRBV19 | CASSARDRFYDEQYF | TGTGCCAGTAGTGCCCGGGACAGATTCTACGACGAGCAGTACTTC
TRBD1 | few | TRBJ1-2 | TRBV12-3/TRBV12-4 | CASSLWTGDGYTF | TGTGCCAGCAGTTTATGGACAGGGGATGGCTACACCTTC
. | many | TRBJ1-3 | TRBV12-3/TRBV12-4 | CASSPYSGNTIYF | TGTGCCAGCAGTCCATACTCTGGAAACACCATATATTTT
. | many | TRBJ1-6 | TRBV6-1 | CASGLAGNSPLHF | TGTGCCAGCGGGCTGGCAGGGAATTCACCCCTCCACTTT
TRBD2 | many | TRBJ2-1 | TRBV10-2 | CASSTGLAPANEQFF | TGCGCCAGCAGTACAGGACTAGCGCCTGCTAATGAGCAGTTCTTC
. | many | TRBJ1-2 | TRBV11-3 | CASSSGQNGYTF | TGTGCCAGCAGCTCCGGACAGAATGGCTACACCTTC
. | many | TRBJ2-5 | TRBV20-1 | CSAMKLGETQYF | TGCAGTGCTATGAAGTTAGGGGAGACCCAGTACTTC
. | . | TRBJ2-5 | TRBV6-1 | CASSLSYF | TGTGCCAGCAGTCTGAGCTACTTC
. | many | TRBJ2-1 | TRBV27 | CASSLSGGGRNEQFF | TGTGCCAGCAGTCTTAGCGGTGGGGGCCGTAATGAGCAGTTCTTC
TRBD1 | many | TRBJ2-1 | TRBV11-3 | CASSSGTGWSGNEQFF | TGTGCCAGCAGCTCTGGGACAGGGTGGTCAGGCAATGAGCAGTTCTTC
. | . | TRBJ1-2 | TRBV10-3 | CAISPLGANYGYTF | TGTGCCATCAGCCCCCTCGGGGCTAACTATGGCTACACCTTC
TRBD1 | many | TRBJ2-2 | TRBV20-1 | CSGQQGAFTGELFF | TGCAGTGGTCAACAGGGGGCTTTCACCGGGGAGCTGTTTTTT
. | few | TRBJ1-6 | TRBV20-1 | CSASAAYNNNSPLHF | TGCAGTGCTAGCGCTGCATACAATAATAATTCACCCCTCCACTTT